These 24 T cell receptor beta chains came from one sample sequenced in a study of blood T cell repertoires in COVID-19 (dated by TCRdb to between 2020 and 2021). The library was built by means of the immunoSEQ multiplex PCR assay. This immuneACCESS table, as held by TCRdb, lists in-frame sequences with V and J called but not all clones. Of the missing ones, under half trace to an unresolved V gene in checked studies; the others have no known cause. The sample yields under 200,000 clones; just under 85% were counted once. The ten biggest clones cover less than 3% of the sample. Sequenced material: peripheral blood. The receptors here all came from a woman older than 75 with COVID-19, enrolled during active disease.

The genes are TRBV5-4 and TRBJ2-4; no clear D. This CDR3 is 14 amino acids long. Germline V gives CDR1 SGHNT, CDR2 YYREEE (reference sequence). V lost 1 base, J lost 3 bases, and 8 bases lay in between. The CDR3 here is CASSLRSGKNIQYF. CDR3 sequence (DNA): TGTGCCAGCAGCTTGAGGTCAGGCAAAAACATTCAGTACTTC.

The chain uses TRBV3-1 (or the pseudogene TRBV3-2) and TRBJ2-3; D is uncertain. The CDR3 has 12 residues. Germline V CDR1 and CDR2: LGHDT, YNNKEL (reference sequence). Trimming pared 3 bases from V and 4 bases from J, leaving 5 bases between. Here the CDR3 reads CASSQAPDTQYF. CDR3 coding DNA: TGTGCCAGCAGCCAGGCTCCAGATACGCAGTATTTT.

The chain uses TRBV5-6 and TRBJ1-2, with D tentatively TRBD1 (5 bases). The CDR3 runs 14 residues. Germline values: CDR1 SGHDT, CDR2 YYEEEE. The V end was cut by 4 bases, the J end by 0 bases, with 10 bases between. As DNA, the CDR3 is TGTGCCAGCAGCCCGGGGGGTACTAACTATGGCTACACCTTC. Protein product: CASSPGGTNYGYTF.

This clone was observed a few times. V gene TRBV3-1 (or the pseudogene TRBV3-2) combines with J gene TRBJ2-7, with 8 nucleotides matching TRBD2. The junction had 4 bases not matched to a gene; V was cut back by 1 base and J by 11 bases. CDR3 size: 12 residues. Germline CDR1 reads LGHDT; CDR2 reads YNNKEL (reference sequence). CDR3 sequence reads: CASSQVGGAEYF. The CDR3 bases are TGTGCCAGCAGCCAAGTCGGGGGGGCCGAGTACTTC.

The J gene is TRBJ2-5, the V gene TRBV25-1; TRBD2 is a possible D gene (5 bases). Trimming left V 3 bases short and J 5 bases short, with 19 bases between. The CDR3 sequence is 16 residues long. CDR1 MGHDK and CDR2 SYGVNS come from the germline V gene. CDR3 protein: CASSDEGGAGVETQYF. The CDR3 coding sequence is TGTGCCAGCAGTGATGAGGGTGGAGCCGGAGTTGAGACCCAGTACTTC.

The chain carries TRBV3-1 (or the pseudogene TRBV3-2) and TRBJ2-1; D ambiguous. This CDR3 has 14 residues. In germline, CDR1 is LGHDT, CDR2 YNNKEL (reference sequence). V gave up 2 bases and J gave up 2 bases, with 7 bases separating them. CDR3 in amino acids: CASSQWQTYNEQFF. In nucleotides, the CDR3 is TGTGCCAGCAGCCAATGGCAGACCTACAATGAGCAGTTCTTC.

The chain uses TRBV6-5 and TRBJ2-5; TRBD1 matches 9 bases. This CDR3 region has 13 residues. Losses at the gene ends were 7 bases for V and 4 bases for J; bases not matched to a gene: 4. The germline V gene encodes CDR1 MNHEY and CDR2 SVGAGI. The CDR3, as DNA: TGTGCCAGCACCGTACAGGGGGCAGAGACCCAGTACTTC. Translating gives CASTVQGAETQYF.

The chain employs TRBV18 and TRBJ2-2, with 8 bases matching TRBD1. Germline CDR1 is KGHSH and CDR2 is LQKENI. V dropped 5 bases and J dropped 3; count of bases not matched to a gene: 5. This CDR3 is 15 amino acids long. CDR3 residues: CASSAGGWDTGELFF. CDR3 DNA: TGTGCCAGCTCAGCAGGGGGCTGGGACACCGGGGAGCTGTTTTTT.

The CDR3 loop is CASSQDYLAGYNEQFF. The CDR3 nucleotides read TGCGCCAGCAGCCAAGATTATCTAGCGGGATACAATGAGCAGTTCTTC. The genes are TRBV4-1 and TRBJ2-1, with 9 nucleotides matching TRBD2. Germline trimming cut 0 bases from V and 4 bases from J; bases unmatched to any gene: 4. Germline CDR1 MGHRA, CDR2 YSYEKL. The CDR3 consists of 16 residues.

The rearrangement uses TRBV7-2 and TRBJ2-4; D possibly corresponds to TRBD1 (7 bases). This CDR3 is built from 17 residues. Germline V gives CDR1 SGHTA, CDR2 FQGNSA. V gave up 3 bases and J gave up 0 bases, with 15 bases separating them. DNA for the CDR3: TGTGCCAGCAGCTTCAGGGGGGAGAGACTAGCCAAAAACATTCAGTACTTC. Translating gives CASSFRGERLAKNIQYF. The whole variable domain, remainder taken from reference TRBV7-2 and TRBJ2-4, is GAGVSQSPSNKVTEKGKDVELRCDPISGHTALYWYRQSLGQGLEFLIYFQGNSAPDKSGLPSDRFSAERTGGSVSTLTIQRTQQEDSAVYLCASSFRGERLAKNIQYFGAGTRLSVL.

The rearrangement uses TRBV5-1 and TRBJ2-1, with D maybe TRBD2 (6 bases). Deletions cut 4 bases from V and 7 bases from J, with 12 bases between. The CDR3 has 13 residues. Germline V gene sequence: CDR1 SGHRS, CDR2 YFSETQ. In DNA, the CDR3 is TGCGCCAGCAGCATAGGTGCGGGGAATGAGCAGTTCTTC. This gives the protein CASSIGAGNEQFF.

The chain carries TRBV5-5 and TRBJ2-3, with TRBD1 matching 12 bases. The CDR3 is 18 amino acids. V shed 2 bases, J shed 6 bases, and the junction held 13 bases outside the gene matches. Germline V gene data show CDR1 as SGHKS and CDR2 as YYEKEE (reference sequence). CDR3 loop: CASSFQTTGQGARDTQYF. The CDR3 DNA sequence: TGTGCCAGCAGCTTCCAGACGACGGGACAGGGGGCGAGGGATACGCAGTATTTT. Full variable domain (rest looked up from reference TRBV5-5 and TRBJ2-3): DAGVTQSPTHLIKTRGQQVTLRCSPISGHKSVSWYQQVLGQGPQFIFQYYEKEERGRGNFPDRFSARQFPNYSSELNVNALLLGDSALYLCASSFQTTGQGARDTQYFGPGTRLTVL.

The chain carries TRBV24-1 and TRBJ1-4, with D possibly TRBD1 on 5 matching bases. Deletions cut 3 bases from V and 11 bases from J, with 24 bases between. This CDR3 is 17 amino acids long. CDR1 is KGHDR and CDR2 is SFDVKD in the germline V gene. This chain's CDR3 is CATSDQPRGVRPGKLFF. In DNA, the CDR3 is TGTGCCACCAGTGATCAGCCGCGGGGGGTCAGGCCGGGGAAACTGTTTTTT.

The CDR3 region has the DNA TGTGCCAGCAGTTTAATAGGGGCCTCCTACGAGCAGTACTTC. Its translation: CASSLIGASYEQYF. This chain links TRBV28 with TRBJ2-7, with a tentative D call TRBD1 (5 bases). This CDR3 contains 14 residues. Germline V gives CDR1 MDHEN, CDR2 SYDVKM. The V end was cut by 2 bases, the J end by 0 bases, with 8 bases between.

The gene calls are TRBV19 and TRBJ2-7; 9 bases are shared with TRBD2. J was trimmed by 7 bases and V by 3 bases; bases with no gene match: 7. CDR1 LNHDA and CDR2 SQIVND come from the germline V gene (reference sequence). The CDR3 is 14 amino acids. Here the CDR3 reads CASSILAGKREQYF. The CDR3, as DNA: TGTGCCAGTAGTATCCTAGCGGGGAAAAGGGAGCAGTACTTC.

The rearrangement uses TRBV20-1 and TRBJ2-7, with D possibly being TRBD2 (5 bases). CDR1 and CDR2 (germline): DFQATT, SNEGSKA (reference sequence). V gave up 3 bases and J gave up 8 bases, with 26 bases separating them. The CDR3 runs 16 residues. The CDR3 here is CSASPKPGSGTKQQYF. The CDR3 region has the DNA TGCAGTGCTAGTCCCAAGCCGGGCAGCGGCACTAAGCAGCAGTACTTC.

The chain couples TRBV9 to TRBJ2-5, with TRBD1 matching over 8 bases. Trimming cost V 3 bases and J 5 bases; bases outside gene matches: 12. Per germline, CDR1 SGDLS and CDR2 YYNGEE. The CDR3 contains 16 residues. DNA of the CDR3: TGTGCCAGCAGCGCCCGGACAGGGAGGTCAAAGGAGACCCAGTACTTC. As protein: CASSARTGRSKETQYF.

The DNA of the CDR3 is TGTGCCAGCACCAGAACTAGCGGGGGGCCATATACGCAGTATTTT. This sequence encodes CASTRTSGGPYTQYF. V gene TRBV5-4 combines with J gene TRBJ2-3, with 12 bases that match TRBD2. With 6 bases clipped from V and 7 bases from J, the junction kept 9 bases outside the gene matches. This CDR3 is built from 15 residues. In germline, CDR1 is SGHNT, CDR2 YYREEE (reference sequence).

V is TRBV9 and J is TRBJ1-3, with TRBD1 matching over 12 bases. CDR3 size: 19 residues. V lost 3 bases to trimming and J lost 1 base; unmatched junction nucleotides: 11. Germline values: CDR1 SGDLS, CDR2 YYNGEE. Written as DNA, the CDR3 is TGTGCCAGCAGCGCCTTCACCGGGACAGGGGGCATTTCTGGAAACACCATATATTTT. Amino acids: CASSAFTGTGGISGNTIYF.

J is TRBJ2-5 and V is TRBV11-2, with D maybe TRBD2 (6 bases). Looked up from germline, CDR1 is SGHAT and CDR2 is FQNNGV. V lost 3 bases and J 4 bases, leaving 6 bases between the germline ends. The CDR3 sequence is 12 residues long. The CDR3 region is CASSFGRETQYF. For the CDR3, the DNA is TGTGCCAGCAGCTTCGGGAGAGAGACCCAGTACTTC.

A few counts support this clone. The gene calls are TRBV9 and TRBJ2-2; tentatively, D is TRBD2 (6 bases). Germline lookup yields CDR1 SGDLS and CDR2 YYNGEE. The CDR3 has 14 amino acids. Trimming took 3 bases from V and 5 from J, leaving 11 bases between them. CDR3 protein: CASSGRGGTGELFF. The CDR3 DNA follows: TGTGCCAGCAGCGGACGCGGAGGGACCGGGGAGCTGTTTTTT. Filled out from reference TRBV9 and TRBJ2-2, the complete variable domain reads DSGVTQTPKHLITATGQRVTLRCSPRSGDLSVYWYQQSLDQGLQFLIQYYNGEERAKGNILERFSAQQFPDLHSELNLSSLELGDSALYFCASSGRGGTGELFFGEGSRLTVL.

The chain links TRBV29-1 to TRBJ2-1; TRBD1 aligns across 9 bases. Germline V lookup: CDR1 SQVTM, CDR2 ANQGSEA. The CDR3 totals 16 residues. Germline trimming cut 7 bases from V and 2 bases from J; bases unmatched to any gene: 12. CDR3 DNA: TGCAGCGCTTCCGTACCCTGGACAGGGGCCTACAATGAGCAGTTCTTC. It specifies CSASVPWTGAYNEQFF.

The CDR3 DNA sequence: TGTGCCAGCTCACCCTCAGCAGGGGACGAAAAACTGTTTTTT. This encodes CASSPSAGDEKLFF. The chain links TRBV18 to TRBJ1-4, with a tentative D call TRBD1 (6 bases). V lost 3 bases and J 8 bases, leaving 13 bases between the germline ends. Germline loops: CDR1 KGHSH, CDR2 LQKENI. CDR3 length: 14 residues.

This clone appeared once. The CDR3 DNA sequence: TGTGCCAGTAGGCCCGGGACAGGGGGGTCGCGGCAGCCCCAGCATTTT. Protein sequence: CASRPGTGGSRQPQHF. V and J are TRBV19 and TRBJ1-5, with 11 bases lining up with TRBD1. Germline loops: CDR1 LNHDA, CDR2 SQIVND (reference sequence). The CDR3 length is 16 residues. Trimming at V came to 6 bases and at J to 7 bases, leaving 11 bases not matched to a gene.